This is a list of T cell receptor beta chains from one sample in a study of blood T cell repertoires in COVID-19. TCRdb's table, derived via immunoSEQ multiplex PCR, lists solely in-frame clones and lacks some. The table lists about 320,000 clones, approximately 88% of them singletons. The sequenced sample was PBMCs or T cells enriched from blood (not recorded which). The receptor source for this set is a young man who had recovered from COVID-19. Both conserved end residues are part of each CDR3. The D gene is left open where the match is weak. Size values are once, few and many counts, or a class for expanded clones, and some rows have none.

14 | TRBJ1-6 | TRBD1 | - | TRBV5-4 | CASSWGQGSSPLHF | TGTGCCAGCAGCTGGGGACAGGGGAGTTCACCCCTCCACTTT
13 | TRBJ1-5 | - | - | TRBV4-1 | CASSHRLNQPQHF | TGCGCCAGCAGCCATCGTCTCAATCAGCCCCAGCATTTT
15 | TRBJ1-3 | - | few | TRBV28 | CASSYPGLSGNTIYF | TGTGCCAGCAGTTACCCAGGGCTCTCTGGAAACACCATATATTTT
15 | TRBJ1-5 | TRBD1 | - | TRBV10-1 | CASSGPDRGFQPQHF | TGCGCCAGCAGTGGACCCGACAGGGGGTTTCAGCCCCAGCATTTT
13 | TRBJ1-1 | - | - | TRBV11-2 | CASVKMGQSEAFF | TGTGCCAGCGTAAAAATGGGCCAGAGTGAAGCTTTCTTT
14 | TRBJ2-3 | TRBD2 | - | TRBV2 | CASSTTSAADTQYF | TGTGCCAGCAGTACGACTAGCGCGGCTGATACGCAGTATTTT
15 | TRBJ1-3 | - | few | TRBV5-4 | CASSLSRGSGNTIYF | TGTGCCAGCAGCTTGTCGCGGGGATCCGGAAACACCATATATTTT
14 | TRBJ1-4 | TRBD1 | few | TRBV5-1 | CASRPTGGGEKLFF | TGCGCCAGCAGGCCGACAGGGGGCGGTGAAAAACTGTTTTTT
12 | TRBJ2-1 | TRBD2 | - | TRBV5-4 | CASSPPAGGYFF | TGTGCCAGCAGCCCCCCGGCGGGGGGGTACTTCTTC
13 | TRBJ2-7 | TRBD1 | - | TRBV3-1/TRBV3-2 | CASSRTGRSEQYF | TGTGCCAGCAGCCGGACAGGGAGGAGCGAGCAGTACTTC
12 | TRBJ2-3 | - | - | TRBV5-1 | CASRGTTDTQYF | TGCGCCAGCCGTGGCACCACAGATACGCAGTATTTT
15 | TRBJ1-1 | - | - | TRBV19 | CASSTYREMNTEAFF | TGTGCCAGTAGTACGTACAGGGAAATGAACACTGAAGCTTTCTTT
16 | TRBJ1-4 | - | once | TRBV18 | CASSRGRLSTNEKLFF | TGTGCCAGCTCACGGGGGAGGTTATCAACTAATGAAAAACTGTTTTTT
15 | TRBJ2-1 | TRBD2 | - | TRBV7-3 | CASSPRTSGYNEQFF | TGTGCCAGCAGCCCCCGGACTAGCGGTTACAATGAGCAGTTCTTC
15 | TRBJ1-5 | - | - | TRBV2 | CASSAGGALNQPQHF | TGTGCCAGCAGCGCGGGGGGGGCTCTCAATCAGCCCCAGCATTTT
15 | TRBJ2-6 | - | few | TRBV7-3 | CASSQQGSGANVLTF | TGTGCCAGCAGCCAACAGGGATCTGGGGCCAACGTCCTGACTTTC
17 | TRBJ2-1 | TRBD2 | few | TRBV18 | CASSPRLAGGRDNEQFF | TGTGCCAGCTCACCACGACTAGCGGGGGGCCGGGACAATGAGCAGTTCTTC